The 32 T cell receptor beta chains listed next were all sequenced from one sample in a study of cytomegalovirus exposure and HLA in healthy donors. Researchers ran the PCR with 60 Vbeta and 13 Jbeta primers. Measured with immunoSEQ multiplex PCR; TCRdb has only the in-frame clones, and not every one. Of over 70,000 clones listed, approximately 70% are singletons. Sequencing used PBMCs. Source of these receptors: a woman in her forties or fifties in good health and CMV-seropositive.

This clone was recorded a few times. This sequence joins TRBV6-6 and TRBJ1-1, with D unclear. The CDR3 is made up of 13 amino acids. The germline V and J ends were trimmed by 5 bases and 0 bases, with 7 bases remaining between them. Germline V gene lookup returns CDR1 MNHNY and CDR2 SVGAGI (reference sequence). The CDR3 nucleotides read TGTGCCAGCAGTAAAACAGTGAACACTGAAGCTTTCTTT. Translation gives CASSKTVNTEAFF.

This chain joins TRBV7-2 and TRBJ1-2; 8 bases map to TRBD1. The CDR3 runs to 15 residues. The trim removed 3 bases at V and 0 bases at J, leaving 3 bases unmatched. Germline V gene sequence: CDR1 SGHTA, CDR2 FQGNSA. Here the CDR3 DNA reads TGTGCCAGCAGCTTCCAACAGGGGGCTAACTATGGCTACACCTTC. This translates into CASSFQQGANYGYTF.

This chain uses TRBV7-2 with TRBJ2-1, with 12 positions matching TRBD2. The CDR3 totals 16 residues. Losses at the gene ends were 3 bases for V and 10 bases for J; bases not matched to a gene: 10. Germline CDR1 SGHTA, CDR2 FQGNSA. CDR3 nucleotides: TGTGCCAGCAGCTTGGGGACTAGCGGGCCTTATGGAGAGCAGTTCTTC. Amino acid sequence: CASSLGTSGPYGEQFF.

The chain employs TRBV19 and TRBJ2-3; 11 positions match TRBD1. There are 15 residues in the CDR3. Unmatched junction bases numbered 5, after V lost 6 bases and J lost 3 bases. Germline CDR1 reads LNHDA; CDR2 reads SQIVND (reference sequence). The CDR3 is CASSGGQGETDTQYF. For the CDR3, the DNA is TGTGCCAGTAGCGGGGGACAGGGGGAGACAGATACGCAGTATTTT.

The V call is TRBV10-3, the J call TRBJ2-4, with D possibly being TRBD2 (5 bases). Per germline, CDR1 ENHRY and CDR2 SYGVKD. This CDR3 has 14 residues. Trimming took 2 bases from V and 7 from J, leaving 12 bases between them. This chain's CDR3 is CAISEGRTPNIQYF. The CDR3 bases are TGTGCCATCAGTGAGGGAAGGACTCCTAACATTCAGTACTTC.

The J gene is TRBJ2-7, the V gene TRBV10-3, with TRBD1 matching over 7 bases. CDR1 and CDR2 (germline): ENHRY, SYGVKD. The CDR3 is 12 amino acids. Trimming at V came to 8 bases and at J to 3 bases, leaving 4 bases not matched to a gene. Here the CDR3 DNA reads TGTGCCATCTCAGGACAGGACTACGAGCAGTACTTC. Amino acids: CAISGQDYEQYF.

This clone appeared a single time. This chain links TRBV6-6 with TRBJ1-6; D unclear. The ends were cut back, 5 bases at V and 5 bases at J, with 7 bases in the middle. This CDR3 has 13 residues. CDR1 and CDR2 (germline): MNHNY, SVGAGI (reference sequence). DNA for the CDR3: TGTGCCAGCAGTAGACTGAATAATTCACCCCTCCACTTT. Its protein product is CASSRLNNSPLHF.

This chain joins TRBV5-8 and TRBJ1-4, with 7 bases fitting TRBD1. This CDR3 comprises 14 residues. Germline V gives CDR1 SGHTS, CDR2 YDEGEE. The junction had 6 bases not matched to a gene; V was cut back by 2 bases and J by 8 bases. CDR3 amino acids: CASSLGGVKEKLFF. CDR3 nucleotides: TGTGCCAGCAGCTTAGGGGGCGTGAAGGAAAAACTGTTTTTT. The whole variable domain, remainder taken from reference TRBV5-8 and TRBJ1-4, is EAGVTQSPTHLIKTRGQQATLRCSPISGHTSVYWYQQALGLGLQFLLWYDEGEERNRGNFPPRFSGRQFPNYSSELNVNALELEDSALYLCASSLGGVKEKLFFGSGTQLSVL.

CDR3 nucleotides: TGCGCCAGCAGCTTGGGGCCGCAGGCCAGCACAGATACGCAGTATTTT. Protein product: CASSLGPQASTDTQYF. The V gene is TRBV5-1, the J gene TRBJ2-3; D is unresolved. CDR1 SGHRS and CDR2 YFSETQ come from the germline V gene. The V end was cut by 0 bases, the J end by 0 bases, with 11 bases between. This CDR3 region has 16 residues. The full variable domain, in which reference TRBV5-1 and TRBJ2-3 provide the parts outside the CDR3, is KAGVTQTPRYLIKTRGQQVTLSCSPISGHRSVSWYQQTPGQGLQFLFEYFSETQRNKGNFPGRFSGRQFSNSRSEMNVSTLELGDSALYLCASSLGPQASTDTQYFGPGTRLTVL.

CDR3 bases: TGCGCCAGCAGCCCACAGGGGGCTGGAAACACCATATATTTT. This encodes CASSPQGAGNTIYF. The J gene is TRBJ1-3, the V gene TRBV5-1; 8 positions match TRBD1. Germline trimming cut 4 bases from V and 2 bases from J; bases unmatched to any gene: 2. CDR1 is SGHRS, CDR2 YFSETQ, per germline. There are 14 residues in the CDR3. The full variable domain, in which reference TRBV5-1 and TRBJ1-3 provide the parts outside the CDR3, is KAGVTQTPRYLIKTRGQQVTLSCSPISGHRSVSWYQQTPGQGLQFLFEYFSETQRNKGNFPGRFSGRQFSNSRSEMNVSTLELGDSALYLCASSPQGAGNTIYFGEGSWLTVV.

This clone was recorded a few times. CDR3 amino acids: CAISEASLLSQPQHF. The CDR3 bases are TGTGCCATCAGTGAAGCCTCACTTTTATCTCAGCCCCAGCATTTT. The chain has TRBV10-3 and TRBJ1-5, with unresolved D. The V end lost 3 bases, the J end lost 6 bases, and 15 bases lay between the germline ends. The CDR3 runs 15 residues. Per the germline V gene, CDR1 is ENHRY and CDR2 is SYGVKD.

The chain joins TRBV2 to TRBJ2-2; TRBD2 matches at 7 bases. This CDR3 has 17 residues. J was trimmed by 1 base and V by 3 bases; bases with no gene match: 8. The germline V gene encodes CDR1 SNHLY and CDR2 FYNNEI. CDR3 amino acids: CASSEVGGRGNTGELFF. The DNA of the CDR3 is TGTGCCAGCAGTGAGGTCGGGGGGAGGGGGAACACCGGGGAGCTGTTTTTT.

This clone appeared a single time. The chain uses TRBV11-3 and TRBJ2-1, with TRBD2 as a possible D gene (5 bases). Deletions cut 6 bases from V and 4 bases from J, with 19 bases between. This CDR3 comprises 16 residues. Germline CDR1 SGHNT, CDR2 YENEEA. The CDR3 region is CASSPTREGRYNEQFF. DNA of the CDR3: TGTGCCAGCAGTCCGACGAGGGAAGGGCGGTACAATGAGCAGTTCTTC.

The rearrangement links TRBV7-2 to TRBJ2-7; 8 bases fit TRBD2. The CDR3 loop spans 13 amino acids. With V trimmed by 1 base and J by 5 bases, 1 base remained unmatched. Germline V gene sequence: CDR1 SGHTA, CDR2 FQGNSA. DNA for the CDR3: TGTGCCAGCAGCTTAGTCGGGGGGGACGAGCAGTACTTC. It is translated as CASSLVGGDEQYF.

A few counts support this clone. The chain couples TRBV10-3 to TRBJ2-2; D is unclear. Germline CDR1 is ENHRY and CDR2 is SYGVKD. This CDR3 has 14 residues. The V gene lost 6 bases and the J gene lost 3 bases, with 11 bases spanning the gap. The CDR3 loop is CAIRSAPDTGELFF. DNA of the CDR3: TGTGCCATCAGGAGCGCGCCGGACACCGGGGAGCTGTTTTTT.

This clone was picked up one time. CDR3 residues: CAISEFPGVEQYF. The CDR3 coding sequence is TGTGCCATCAGTGAATTTCCGGGGGTCGAGCAGTACTTC. The chain couples TRBV10-3 to TRBJ2-7; D may be TRBD2 (6 bases). CDR3 length equals 13 residues. CDR1 and CDR2 (germline): ENHRY, SYGVKD. V was trimmed by 3 bases and J by 6 bases, leaving 12 bases between them.

The chain recombines TRBV10-1 with TRBJ2-3; D call uncertain. The germline V gene encodes CDR1 WNHNN and CDR2 SYGVQD (reference sequence). The CDR3 spans 13 residues. The V end lost 5 bases, the J end lost 2 bases, and 8 bases lay between the germline ends. The CDR3 sequence is CASSPQLTDTQYF. DNA of the CDR3: TGCGCCAGCAGTCCTCAACTCACAGATACGCAGTATTTT.

This clone was seen at least ten times. CDR3 in DNA: TGTGCCAGCAGCTTAGATCCGAGCTCCTACGAGCAGTACTTC. Its protein product is CASSLDPSSYEQYF. The genes are TRBV11-2 and TRBJ2-7; D remains unclear. Germline loops: CDR1 SGHAT, CDR2 FQNNGV. This CDR3 is built from 14 residues. V lost 0 bases to trimming and J lost 0 bases, with 6 bases between them.

The V call is TRBV27, the J call TRBJ1-4, with a tentative D call TRBD1 (5 bases). The CDR3 sequence is 13 residues long. Trimming cost V 5 bases and J 10 bases, with 14 bases left between them. The V gene's germline CDR1 is MNHEY and CDR2 SMNVEV (reference sequence). The CDR3 spells CASSVQQEGKLFF. As DNA, the CDR3 is TGTGCCAGCAGTGTTCAACAGGAAGGAAAACTGTTTTTT.

The chain links TRBV6-5 to TRBJ1-1; D is undetermined. V was cut by 4 bases and J by 4 bases, with 13 bases left in between. In germline, CDR1 is MNHEY, CDR2 SVGAGI. The CDR3 totals 14 residues. CDR3 loop: CASSSPRESTEAFF. For the CDR3, the DNA is TGTGCCAGCAGTTCCCCCCGGGAGAGCACTGAAGCTTTCTTT.

Written as DNA, the CDR3 is TGTGCCAGCAGAACCTACAGGGAGGGCAAGGAGACCCAGTACTTC. Translated, it gives CASRTYREGKETQYF. This chain connects TRBV27 to TRBJ2-7; D may be TRBD2 (7 bases). The end of the DNA is better explained by TRBJ2-5, so the J call may be wrong. The CDR3 is 15 residues long. The germline V gene has CDR1 MNHEY and CDR2 SMNVEV (reference sequence).

The chain combines TRBV14 with TRBJ2-5, with a tentative D call TRBD1 (6 bases). Trimming pared 4 bases from V and 5 bases from J, leaving 11 bases between. Germline values: CDR1 SGHDN, CDR2 FVKESK. The CDR3 runs 13 residues. CDR3 in amino acids: CASSPQGSETQYF. CDR3 coding DNA: TGTGCCAGCAGCCCCCAGGGGAGTGAGACCCAGTACTTC.

This chain connects TRBV27 to TRBJ1-1, with no clear D. The V end lost 5 bases, the J end lost 1 base, and 14 bases lay between the germline ends. Germline lookup yields CDR1 MNHEY and CDR2 SMNVEV (reference sequence). The CDR3 consists of 15 residues. DNA of the CDR3: TGTGCCAGCAGTCCCGAGGATAGTTGGAACACTGAAGCTTTCTTT. Its translation: CASSPEDSWNTEAFF.

The chain couples TRBV28 to TRBJ2-6; D is possibly TRBD1 (5 bases). V shed 7 bases and J shed 0 bases, with 16 bases lying between them. The CDR3 runs to 17 residues. Germline V lookup: CDR1 MDHEN, CDR2 SYDVKM. CDR3 sequence reads: CASTPITGLSGANVLTF. CDR3 DNA: TGTGCCAGCACCCCGATTACAGGCCTCTCTGGGGCCAACGTCCTGACTTTC.

The chain combines TRBV19 with TRBJ1-1; 7 nucleotides line up with TRBD1. The CDR3 has 14 residues. Germline V lookup: CDR1 LNHDA, CDR2 SQIVND (reference sequence). The V gene end was trimmed by 9 bases and the J gene end by 4 bases; junction bases not matched to a gene: 11. CDR3 protein: CASRQGQVGTEAFF. CDR3 in DNA: TGTGCCAGCCGTCAAGGACAGGTGGGCACTGAAGCTTTCTTT.

The chain recombines TRBV2 with TRBJ2-7; 8 bases align to TRBD1. The CDR3 extends over 12 amino acids. Germline V CDR1 and CDR2: SNHLY, FYNNEI. J gave up 6 bases and V 4 bases, and 2 bases lay outside the gene matches. The CDR3 reads CASSGTGREQYF. CDR3 in DNA: TGTGCCAGCAGTGGGACAGGGCGCGAGCAGTACTTC.

The chain combines TRBV2 with TRBJ1-3, with TRBD1 as a possible D gene (6 bases). Trimming left V 9 bases short and J 4 bases short, with 13 bases between. CDR1 SNHLY and CDR2 FYNNEI come from the germline V gene. The CDR3 runs to 13 residues. CDR3 loop: CARDRDNGNTIYF. The CDR3 nucleotides are TGTGCCAGAGACCGGGACAACGGAAACACCATATATTTT.

V is TRBV5-1 and J is TRBJ1-3; the D is unclear. The CDR3 totals 16 residues. The V gene lost 5 bases and the J gene lost 0 bases, with 15 bases spanning the gap. Germline-derived CDR1 and CDR2 are SGHRS and YFSETQ. CDR3 sequence reads: CASSYAGVSSGNTIYF. The CDR3 DNA reads as TGCGCCAGCAGTTATGCCGGGGTCAGCTCTGGAAACACCATATATTTT.

The rearrangement joins TRBV9 to TRBJ1-1; D uncertain. Germline V gives CDR1 SGDLS, CDR2 YYNGEE. V lost 3 bases, J lost 1 base, and 7 bases lay in between. CDR3 length equals 13 residues. Here the CDR3 reads CASSAAGNTEAFF. CDR3 DNA sequence: TGTGCCAGCAGCGCCGCGGGGAACACTGAAGCTTTCTTT.

The chain is built from TRBV5-4 and TRBJ1-4; 8 bases fit TRBD1. Germline V lookup: CDR1 SGHNT, CDR2 YYREEE (reference sequence). The CDR3 has 15 amino acids. Trimming cost V 5 bases and J 3 bases; bases outside gene matches: 6. CDR3 nucleotide sequence: TGTGCCAGCAGTAGACAGGGGATCTCTAATGAAAAACTGTTTTTT. Its protein product is CASSRQGISNEKLFF.

Only a few counts were recorded for this clone. The chain carries TRBV4-3 and TRBJ1-2; maybe TRBD1 (6 bases). This CDR3 region has 15 residues. The V end was cut by 1 base, the J end by 7 bases, with 16 bases between. CDR1 and CDR2 from the germline V gene are LGHNA and YSLEER. The CDR3 nucleotides read TGCGCCAGCAGCCAAGTTCTAACAGGGTATCGTGGCTACACCTTC. Its translation is CASSQVLTGYRGYTF.

The V and J genes are TRBV9 and TRBJ2-1, with 10 bases identical to TRBD1. There are 14 residues in the CDR3. Germline V gives CDR1 SGDLS, CDR2 YYNGEE. V shed 4 bases, J shed 5 bases, and the junction held 3 bases outside the gene matches. The CDR3: CASSTGTGDNEQFF. Written as DNA, the CDR3 is TGTGCCAGCAGCACGGGGACAGGGGACAATGAGCAGTTCTTC. The full variable domain, in which reference TRBV9 and TRBJ2-1 provide the parts outside the CDR3, is DSGVTQTPKHLITATGQRVTLRCSPRSGDLSVYWYQQSLDQGLQFLIQYYNGEERAKGNILERFSAQQFPDLHSELNLSSLELGDSALYFCASSTGTGDNEQFFGPGTRLTVL.